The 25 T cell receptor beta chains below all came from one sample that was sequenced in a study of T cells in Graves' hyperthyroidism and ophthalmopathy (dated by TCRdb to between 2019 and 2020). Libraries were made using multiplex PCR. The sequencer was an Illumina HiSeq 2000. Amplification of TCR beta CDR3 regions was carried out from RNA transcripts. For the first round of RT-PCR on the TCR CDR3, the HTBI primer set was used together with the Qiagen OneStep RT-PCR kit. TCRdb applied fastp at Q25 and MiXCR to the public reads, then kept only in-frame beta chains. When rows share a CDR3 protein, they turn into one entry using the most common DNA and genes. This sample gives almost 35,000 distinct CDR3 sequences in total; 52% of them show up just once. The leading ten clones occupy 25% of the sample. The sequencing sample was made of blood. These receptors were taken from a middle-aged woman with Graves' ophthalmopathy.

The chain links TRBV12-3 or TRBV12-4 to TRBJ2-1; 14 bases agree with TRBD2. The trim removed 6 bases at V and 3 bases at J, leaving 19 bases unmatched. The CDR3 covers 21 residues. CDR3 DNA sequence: TGTGCCAGCAGCCCTATTGTTGGGGTGAGAGGGACTAGCGGGAGCTACAATGAGCAGTTCTTC. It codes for CASSPIVGVRGTSGSYNEQFF.

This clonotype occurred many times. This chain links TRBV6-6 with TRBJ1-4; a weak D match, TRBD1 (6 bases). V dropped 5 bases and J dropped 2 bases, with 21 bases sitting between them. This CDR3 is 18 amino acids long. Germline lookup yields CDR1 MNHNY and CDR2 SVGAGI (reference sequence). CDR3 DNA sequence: TGTGCCAGCAGTAAGGCACAATCGGGGGGGCGGACTAATGAAAAACTGTTTTTT. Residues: CASSKAQSGGRTNEKLFF.

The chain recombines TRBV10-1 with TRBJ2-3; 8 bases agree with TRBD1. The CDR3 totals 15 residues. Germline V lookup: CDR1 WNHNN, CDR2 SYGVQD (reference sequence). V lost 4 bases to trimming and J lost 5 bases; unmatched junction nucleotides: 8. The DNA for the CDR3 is TGCGCCAGCAGTGCCATGGACAGGGTTATAGATACGCAGTATTTT. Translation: CASSAMDRVIDTQYF.

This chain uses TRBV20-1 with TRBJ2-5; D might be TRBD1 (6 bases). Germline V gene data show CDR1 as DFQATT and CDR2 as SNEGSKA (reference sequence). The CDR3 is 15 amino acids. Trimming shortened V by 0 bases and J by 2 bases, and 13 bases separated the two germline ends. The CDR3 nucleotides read TGCAGTGCTAGAGATGGGGCAGGGACACAAGAGACCCAGTACTTC. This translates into CSARDGAGTQETQYF.

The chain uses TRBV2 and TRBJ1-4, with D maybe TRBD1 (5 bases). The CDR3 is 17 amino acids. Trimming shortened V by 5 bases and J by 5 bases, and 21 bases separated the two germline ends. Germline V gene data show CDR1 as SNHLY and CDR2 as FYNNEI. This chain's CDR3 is CASSNSGGGRDNEKLFF. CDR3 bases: TGTGCCAGCAGTAATAGCGGGGGGGGGAGGGACAATGAAAAACTGTTTTTT.

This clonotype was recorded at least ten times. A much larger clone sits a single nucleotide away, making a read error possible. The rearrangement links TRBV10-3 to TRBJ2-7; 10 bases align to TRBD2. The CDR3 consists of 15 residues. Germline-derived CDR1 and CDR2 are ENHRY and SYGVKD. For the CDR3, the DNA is TGTGCCATCAGTGAGACTAGCGGGACAGCCTACGAGCAGCACTTC. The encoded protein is CAISETSGTAYEQHF.

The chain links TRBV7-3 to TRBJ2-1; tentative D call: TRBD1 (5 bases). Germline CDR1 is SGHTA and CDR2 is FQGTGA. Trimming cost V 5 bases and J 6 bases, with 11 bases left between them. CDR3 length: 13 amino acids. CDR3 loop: CASSPNQGNEQFF. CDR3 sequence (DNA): TGTGCCAGCAGCCCGAATCAGGGCAATGAGCAGTTCTTC.

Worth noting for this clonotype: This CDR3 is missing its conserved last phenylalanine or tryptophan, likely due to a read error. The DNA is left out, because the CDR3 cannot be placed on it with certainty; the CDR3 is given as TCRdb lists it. CDR3 amino acids: CASSLEGVRP. The chain carries TRBV13 and TRBJ1-2; the table gives TRBD1 as D, unverified against the DNA. With termini counted, the CDR3 has 10 amino acids. Germline CDR1 PRHDT, CDR2 FYEKMQ (reference sequence).

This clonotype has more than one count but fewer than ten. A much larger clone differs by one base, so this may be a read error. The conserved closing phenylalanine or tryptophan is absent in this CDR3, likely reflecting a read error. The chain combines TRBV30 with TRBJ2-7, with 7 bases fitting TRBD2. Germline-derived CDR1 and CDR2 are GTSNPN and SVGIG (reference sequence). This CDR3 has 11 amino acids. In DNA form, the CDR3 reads TGTGCCGGGAGCGGGAACTACGAGCAGTACCTC. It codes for CAGSGNYEQYL.

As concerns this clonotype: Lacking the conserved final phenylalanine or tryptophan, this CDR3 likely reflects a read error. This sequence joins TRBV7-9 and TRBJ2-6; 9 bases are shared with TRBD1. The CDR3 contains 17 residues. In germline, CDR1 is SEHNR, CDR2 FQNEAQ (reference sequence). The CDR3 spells CASSLAKQGAGANGLTV. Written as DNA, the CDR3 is TGTGCCAGCAGCTTAGCGAAACAGGGGGCTGGGGCCAACGGCCTGACTGTC.

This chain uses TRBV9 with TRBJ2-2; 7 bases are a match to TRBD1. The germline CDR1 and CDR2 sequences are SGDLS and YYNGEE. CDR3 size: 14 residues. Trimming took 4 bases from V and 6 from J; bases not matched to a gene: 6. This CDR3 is CASSSDRQSGELFF. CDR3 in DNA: TGTGCCAGCAGCTCGGACAGGCAATCCGGGGAGCTGTTTTTT.

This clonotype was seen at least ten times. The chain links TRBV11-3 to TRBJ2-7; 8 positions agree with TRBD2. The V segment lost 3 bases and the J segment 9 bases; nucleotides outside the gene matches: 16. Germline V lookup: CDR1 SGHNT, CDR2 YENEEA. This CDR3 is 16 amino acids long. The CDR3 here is CASSFLAGSPSSAQYF. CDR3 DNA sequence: TGTGCCAGCAGCTTTTTAGCGGGATCACCCTCAAGTGCGCAGTACTTC.

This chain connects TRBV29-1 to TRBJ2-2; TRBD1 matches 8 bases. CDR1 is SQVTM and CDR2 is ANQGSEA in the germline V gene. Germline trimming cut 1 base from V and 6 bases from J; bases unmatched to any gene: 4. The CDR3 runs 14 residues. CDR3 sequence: CSVEGTGLAGELFF. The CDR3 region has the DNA TGCAGCGTTGAAGGGACAGGGTTGGCCGGGGAGCTGTTTTTT.

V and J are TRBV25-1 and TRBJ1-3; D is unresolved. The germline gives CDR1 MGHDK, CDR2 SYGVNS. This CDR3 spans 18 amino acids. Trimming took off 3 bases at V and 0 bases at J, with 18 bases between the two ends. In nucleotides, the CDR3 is TGTGCCAGCAGTGATCGCCCTGGGAGGCTGTGCTCTGGAAACACCATATATTTT. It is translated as CASSDRPGRLCSGNTIYF. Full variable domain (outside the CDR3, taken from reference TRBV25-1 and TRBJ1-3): EADIYQTPRYLVIGTGKKITLECSQTMGHDKMYWYQQDPGMELHLIHYSYGVNSTEKGDLSSESTVSRIRTEHFPLTLESARPSHTSQYLCASSDRPGRLCSGNTIYFGEGSWLTVV.

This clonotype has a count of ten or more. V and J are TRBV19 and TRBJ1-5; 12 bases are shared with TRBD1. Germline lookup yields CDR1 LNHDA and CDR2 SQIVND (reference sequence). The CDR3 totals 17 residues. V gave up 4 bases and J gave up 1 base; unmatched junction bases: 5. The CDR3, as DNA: TGTGCCAGTAGTAAAGGGACAGGGGGCTGGAGCAATCAGCCCCAGCATTTT. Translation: CASSKGTGGWSNQPQHF.

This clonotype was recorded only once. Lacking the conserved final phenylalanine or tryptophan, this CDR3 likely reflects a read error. Written as DNA, the CDR3 is TGTGCCAGCGTTAATAGCGGGGGGACGATTAGCGCTGGGGCCAACGTCCTGACTCTC. It is translated as CASVNSGGTISAGANVLTL. The chain links TRBV12-3 or TRBV12-4 to TRBJ2-6; 10 bases line up with TRBD2. The junction had 15 bases not matched to a gene; V was cut back by 8 bases and J by 2 bases. CDR3 length: 19 amino acids.

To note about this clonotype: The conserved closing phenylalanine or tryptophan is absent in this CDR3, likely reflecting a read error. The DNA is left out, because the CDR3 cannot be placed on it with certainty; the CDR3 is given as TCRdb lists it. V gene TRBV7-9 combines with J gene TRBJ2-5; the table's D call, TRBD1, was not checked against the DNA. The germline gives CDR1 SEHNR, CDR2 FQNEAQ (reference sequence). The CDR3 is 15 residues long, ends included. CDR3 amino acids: CASSQQGAVGYTFGS.

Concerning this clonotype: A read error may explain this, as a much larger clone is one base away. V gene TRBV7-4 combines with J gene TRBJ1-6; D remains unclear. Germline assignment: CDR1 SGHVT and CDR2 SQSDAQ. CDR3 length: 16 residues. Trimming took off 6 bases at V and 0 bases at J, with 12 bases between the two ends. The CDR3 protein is CASRVDMVSYNSPLHF. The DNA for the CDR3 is TGTGCCAGCAGAGTCGACATGGTCTCCTATAATTCACCCCTCCACTTT.

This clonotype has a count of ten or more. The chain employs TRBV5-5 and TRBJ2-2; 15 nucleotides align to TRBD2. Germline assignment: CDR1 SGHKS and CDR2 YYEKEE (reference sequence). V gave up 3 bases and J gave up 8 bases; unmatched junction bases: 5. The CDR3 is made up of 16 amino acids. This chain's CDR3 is CASSSGTSGRPGELFF. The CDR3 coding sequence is TGTGCCAGCAGCTCCGGGACTAGCGGGAGGCCGGGGGAGCTGTTTTTT.

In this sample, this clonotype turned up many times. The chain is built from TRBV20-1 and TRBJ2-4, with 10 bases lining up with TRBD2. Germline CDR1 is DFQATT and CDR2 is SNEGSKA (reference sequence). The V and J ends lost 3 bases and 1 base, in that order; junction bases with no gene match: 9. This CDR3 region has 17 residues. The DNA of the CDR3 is TGCAGTGCTAGTACTAGAGCGGGGGGGCCGGCCAAAAACATTCAGTACTTC. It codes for CSASTRAGGPAKNIQYF.

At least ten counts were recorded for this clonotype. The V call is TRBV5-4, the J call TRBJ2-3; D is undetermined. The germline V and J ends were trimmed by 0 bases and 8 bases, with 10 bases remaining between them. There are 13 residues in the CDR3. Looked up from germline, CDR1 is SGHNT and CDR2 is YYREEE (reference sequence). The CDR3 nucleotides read TGTGCCAGCAGCTTGGGATTGGAATCTACGCAGTATTTT. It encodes CASSLGLESTQYF.

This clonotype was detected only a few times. CDR3 sequence (DNA): TGCGCCAGCAGCCAAGTTCTGATAGGAGCGGGGATACAAGAGACCCAGTACTTC. The encoded protein is CASSQVLIGAGIQETQYF. The genes are TRBV4-3 and TRBJ2-5; 7 nucleotides match TRBD2. Germline V gene data show CDR1 as LGHNA and CDR2 as YSLEER. The V and J ends lost 1 base and 2 bases, in that order; junction bases with no gene match: 13. The CDR3 runs 18 residues.

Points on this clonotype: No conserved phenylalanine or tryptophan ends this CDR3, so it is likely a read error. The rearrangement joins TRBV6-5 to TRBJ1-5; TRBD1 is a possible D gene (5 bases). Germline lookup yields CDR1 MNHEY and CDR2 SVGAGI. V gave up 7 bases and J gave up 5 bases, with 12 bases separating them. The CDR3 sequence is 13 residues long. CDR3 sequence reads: CASMGESYQPQHV. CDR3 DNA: TGTGCCAGCATGGGGGAAAGCTATCAGCCCCAGCATGTT.

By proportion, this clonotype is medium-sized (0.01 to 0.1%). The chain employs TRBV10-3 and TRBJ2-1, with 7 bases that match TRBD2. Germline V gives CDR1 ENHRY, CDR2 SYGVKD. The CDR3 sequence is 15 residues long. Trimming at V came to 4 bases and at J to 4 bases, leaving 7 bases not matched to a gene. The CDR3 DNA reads TGTGCCATCAGTGCCCGGGGGGACCAATACAATGAGCAGTTCTTC. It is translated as CAISARGDQYNEQFF.

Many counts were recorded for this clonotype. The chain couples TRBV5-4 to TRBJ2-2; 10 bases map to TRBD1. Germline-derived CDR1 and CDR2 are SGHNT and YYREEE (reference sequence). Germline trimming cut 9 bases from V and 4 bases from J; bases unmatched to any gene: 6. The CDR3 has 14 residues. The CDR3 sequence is CAIVRDRGTGELFF. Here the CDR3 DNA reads TGTGCCATCGTCCGGGACAGGGGCACCGGGGAGCTGTTTTTT.